These 11 T cell receptor beta chains originate from one sample sequenced in a study of lymphopenia after photon versus proton radiotherapy. Repertoires were generated with immunoSEQ multiplex PCR, while TCRdb's copy carries only in-frame clones and drops some. Among around 50,000 clones listed, 70% to 85% were seen once. The sequencing used peripheral blood, collected from a patient treated with proton-based radiotherapy. The receptors originated from a man aged 55 to 70 with pancreatic cancer.

The chain uses TRBV7-9 and TRBJ1-4, with D possibly matching TRBD1 (6 bases). Trimming removed 4 bases at V and 6 bases at J, with 15 bases between. Germline V gene lookup returns CDR1 SEHNR and CDR2 FQNEAQ (reference sequence). CDR3 length equals 15 residues. The CDR3 loop reads CASSSSGTSDEKLFF. CDR3 DNA sequence: TGTGCCAGCAGCTCCTCCGGGACATCAGATGAAAAACTGTTTTTT.

V is TRBV6-5 and J is TRBJ1-5; 10 bases map to TRBD1. V gave up 8 bases and J gave up 0 bases; unmatched junction bases: 4. The CDR3 loop spans 15 amino acids. The germline V gene encodes CDR1 MNHEY and CDR2 SVGAGI. CDR3 nucleotide sequence: TGTGCCAGCGCCGGGACAGGGGATAGCAATCAGCCCCAGCATTTT. Translating gives CASAGTGDSNQPQHF.

The chain employs TRBV6-5 and TRBJ1-1, with D possibly matching TRBD1 (5 bases). The CDR3 has 12 amino acids. CDR1 is MNHEY and CDR2 is SVGAGI in the germline V gene. Trimming stripped 8 bases from V and 1 base from J, with 8 bases between. DNA for the CDR3: TGTGCCAGCGTAGGGGAGAACACTGAAGCTTTCTTT. This gives the protein CASVGENTEAFF.

This clone was found once. The chain links TRBV9 to TRBJ2-2; maybe TRBD2 (5 bases). The V and J ends lost 0 bases and 1 base respectively, with 16 bases between them. This CDR3 comprises 18 residues. Germline CDR1 is SGDLS and CDR2 is YYNGEE. The CDR3 here is CASSVATHPEGNTGELFF. DNA for the CDR3: TGTGCCAGCAGCGTAGCAACCCACCCCGAGGGGAACACCGGGGAGCTGTTTTTT.

This chain uses TRBV30 with TRBJ1-5; maybe TRBD1 (6 bases). Germline V gene sequence: CDR1 GTSNPN, CDR2 SVGIG (reference sequence). The ends were cut back, 2 bases at V and 7 bases at J, with 15 bases in the middle. The CDR3 is made up of 14 amino acids. CDR3: CAWSLGGARQPQHF. CDR3 DNA: TGTGCCTGGAGTTTAGGGGGGGCGCGGCAGCCCCAGCATTTT.

The CDR3 DNA sequence: TGTGCCAGCAGCTTAAGGGCTAGGCCCGGAGATACGCAGTATTTT. As protein: CASSLRARPGDTQYF. The chain couples TRBV7-2 to TRBJ2-3; no clear D gene. This CDR3 comprises 15 residues. CDR1 is SGHTA and CDR2 is FQGNSA in the germline V gene. V lost 2 bases and J lost 5, with 14 bases in between. The complete variable domain, with remaining parts taken from reference TRBV7-2 and TRBJ2-3, reads GAGVSQSPSNKVTEKGKDVELRCDPISGHTALYWYRQSLGQGLEFLIYFQGNSAPDKSGLPSDRFSAERTGGSVSTLTIQRTQQEDSAVYLCASSLRARPGDTQYFGPGTRLTVL.

The V call is TRBV30, the J call TRBJ2-3, with TRBD2 identical over 14 bases. J gave up 9 bases and V 5 bases, and 13 bases lay outside the gene matches. This CDR3 spans 16 amino acids. Germline assignment: CDR1 GTSNPN and CDR2 SVGIG (reference sequence). The CDR3 region is CAWGPSGLAGASTQYF. CDR3 coding DNA: TGTGCCTGGGGTCCCTCGGGACTAGCGGGAGCCAGCACGCAGTATTTT.

The chain links TRBV19 to TRBJ1-3; D is unresolved. This CDR3 has 14 amino acids. Looked up from germline, CDR1 is LNHDA and CDR2 is SQIVND (reference sequence). The V gene lost 3 bases and the J gene lost 8 bases, with 14 bases spanning the gap. The CDR3 protein is CASSITGLSDTIYF. The DNA of the CDR3 is TGTGCCAGTAGTATCACCGGACTCAGTGACACCATATATTTT. Full variable domain (remainder filled in from reference TRBV19 and TRBJ1-3): DGGITQSPKYLFRKEGQNVTLSCEQNLNHDAMYWYRQDPGQGLRLIYYSQIVNDFQKGDIAEGYSVSREKKESFPLTVTSAQKNPTAFYLCASSITGLSDTIYFGEGSWLTVV.

The V and J genes are TRBV4-1 and TRBJ1-4; D is uncertain. Germline V gene sequence: CDR1 MGHRA, CDR2 YSYEKL. This CDR3 comprises 13 residues. V shed 1 base and J shed 8 bases, with 8 bases lying between them. CDR3 region: CASSQVRTEKLFF. CDR3 DNA: TGCGCCAGCAGCCAAGTGAGGACCGAAAAACTGTTTTTT.

The chain joins TRBV6-5 to TRBJ2-1; tentative D call: TRBD2 (6 bases). The V end was cut by 6 bases, the J end by 5 bases, with 14 bases between. The CDR3 runs to 14 residues. Germline CDR1 MNHEY, CDR2 SVGAGI. In DNA, the CDR3 is TGTGCCAGCAGGATGCGGGACGGGGACAATGAGCAGTTCTTC. It yields the protein CASRMRDGDNEQFF.

In nucleotides, the CDR3 is TGTGCCAGTAGTATAGGGTCGAGTTTTCCCACAGATACGCAGTATTTT. Amino acid sequence: CASSIGSSFPTDTQYF. The rearrangement joins TRBV19 to TRBJ2-3; unclear D gene. Germline CDR1 reads LNHDA; CDR2 reads SQIVND (reference sequence). Trimming shortened V by 1 base and J by 2 bases, and 13 bases separated the two germline ends. The CDR3 covers 16 residues.